These 31 T cell receptor beta chains were all obtained from the same sample, sequenced in a study of blood T cell repertoires in COVID-19. The assay was immunoSEQ multiplex PCR, and TCRdb's table has in-frame clones only and misses some. Among under 100,000 clones listed, approximately 89% were seen once. Sequenced sample: peripheral blood. All receptors come from a human donor in a cohort sampled during active COVID-19.

This clone was detected many times. The chain recombines TRBV15 with TRBJ2-1; 12 bases align to TRBD1. The germline CDR1 and CDR2 sequences are LNHNV and YYDKDF (reference sequence). There are 14 residues in the CDR3. V lost 8 bases and J lost 8; bases outside the gene matches: 7. CDR3 DNA sequence: TGTGCCACCGCGGGACAGGGGGCAAAATATGAGCAGTTCTTC. The encoded protein is CATAGQGAKYEQFF.

V usage is TRBV27 and J usage is TRBJ2-7; 8 positions match TRBD2. The CDR3 loop spans 16 amino acids. The J segment lost 7 bases and the V segment lost 2 bases, leaving 13 bases of the junction unmatched. Germline assignment: CDR1 MNHEY and CDR2 SMNVEV (reference sequence). The CDR3 reads CASSLGLTGLEGEQYF. The CDR3 nucleotides read TGTGCCAGCAGTTTAGGGCTTACGGGACTAGAGGGGGAGCAGTACTTC.

V usage is TRBV5-4 and J usage is TRBJ2-6; D uncertain. V was trimmed by 2 bases and J by 3 bases, leaving 15 bases between them. This CDR3 is built from 17 residues. Germline CDR1 reads SGHNT; CDR2 reads YYREEE (reference sequence). Here the CDR3 reads CASSFPLGPGGANVLTF. CDR3 DNA sequence: TGTGCCAGCAGCTTTCCCCTTGGGCCTGGTGGGGCCAACGTCCTGACTTTC.

The chain recombines TRBV5-1 with TRBJ1-3; D is perhaps TRBD1 (6 bases). Germline CDR1 and CDR2: SGHRS and YFSETQ. Deletions cut 5 bases from V and 4 bases from J, with 22 bases between. The CDR3 length is 17 residues. This chain's CDR3 is CASRRDLDSRRGNTIYF. The CDR3 DNA reads as TGCGCCAGCAGACGCGATCTGGACAGTCGAAGAGGAAACACCATATATTTT.

This clone has just one count. V is TRBV6-2 or TRBV6-3 and J is TRBJ2-7, with a weak D call TRBD2 (6 bases). From germline, CDR1 is MNHEY and CDR2 SVGEGT. Between the trimmed V and J ends, which lost 4 bases and 5 bases, there was a span of 9 bases. The CDR3 sequence is 12 residues long. This CDR3 is CASSSRRDEQYF. CDR3 bases: TGTGCCAGCAGTTCAAGGAGGGACGAGCAGTACTTC.

The V gene is TRBV19, the J gene TRBJ2-5, with TRBD2 matching over 12 bases. The ends lost 6 bases at V and 9 bases at J; junction bases unmatched: 2. The CDR3 covers 12 residues. Germline CDR1 LNHDA, CDR2 SQIVND (reference sequence). The DNA of the CDR3 is TGTGCCAGTAGGCCTAGCGGGGGGGCCCAGTACTTC. Translated: CASRPSGGAQYF. The complete variable domain, with remaining parts taken from reference TRBV19 and TRBJ2-5, reads DGGITQSPKYLFRKEGQNVTLSCEQNLNHDAMYWYRQDPGQGLRLIYYSQIVNDFQKGDIAEGYSVSREKKESFPLTVTSAQKNPTAFYLCASRPSGGAQYFGPGTRLLVL.

V usage is TRBV7-3 and J usage is TRBJ2-1; TRBD2 agrees at 10 bases. V trimming: 9 bases; J trimming: 0 bases; junction bases outside the gene matches: 8. CDR1 is SGHTA, CDR2 FQGTGA, per germline. The CDR3 extends over 16 amino acids. In DNA form, the CDR3 reads TGTGCCAGTCAGCGAGCGGGGGGGAGCTCCTACAATGAGCAGTTCTTC. Translating gives CASQRAGGSSYNEQFF.

This clone was observed a single time. The rearrangement uses TRBV27 and TRBJ2-7, with 8 bases identical to TRBD1. Looked up from germline, CDR1 is MNHEY and CDR2 is SMNVEV (reference sequence). The CDR3 consists of 16 residues. The ends lost 5 bases at V and 6 bases at J; junction bases unmatched: 15. This CDR3 is CASSPRGQGLELEQYF. The CDR3 DNA sequence: TGTGCCAGCAGTCCACGAGGACAGGGATTGGAACTCGAGCAGTACTTC.

This clone was recorded only once. The rearrangement links TRBV28 to TRBJ1-1; D is possibly TRBD1 (5 bases). The CDR3 is 15 amino acids. Germline V gene sequence: CDR1 MDHEN, CDR2 SYDVKM. With 2 bases removed from V and 5 bases from J, the gap between germline ends came to 15 bases. CDR3 DNA: TGTGCCAGCAGTTTAAGCGGGGAGGGGAAGACTGAAGCTTTCTTT. It yields the protein CASSLSGEGKTEAFF.

V and J are TRBV2 and TRBJ2-1, with D tentatively TRBD2 (6 bases). CDR1 is SNHLY and CDR2 is FYNNEI in the germline V gene. This CDR3 is 11 amino acids long. V lost 11 bases and J 10 bases, leaving 15 bases between the germline ends. CDR3 in DNA: TGTGCCTCGGACGGAGCGGGCGAGCAGTTCTTC. This encodes CASDGAGEQFF.

The rearrangement uses TRBV4-1 and TRBJ2-3; maybe TRBD2 (7 bases). The length of the CDR3 is 18 residues. V lost 3 bases, J lost 4 bases, and 23 bases lay in between. CDR1 and CDR2 (germline): MGHRA, YSYEKL. The CDR3 DNA reads as TGCGCCAGCAGCCACACGACCGCCGGGGGGCCCCTTCCAGATACGCAGTATTTT. It yields the protein CASSHTTAGGPLPDTQYF.

The J gene is TRBJ1-2, the V gene TRBV5-1; tentatively, D is TRBD1 (6 bases). Germline V gene sequence: CDR1 SGHRS, CDR2 YFSETQ. V was cut by 2 bases and J by 1 base, with 9 bases left in between. The CDR3 has 14 amino acids. CDR3 sequence (DNA): TGCGCCAGCAGCTTAGGACAGAGTAACTATGGCTACACCTTC. Protein: CASSLGQSNYGYTF.

The chain combines TRBV9 with TRBJ2-1, with D possibly being TRBD2 (5 bases). Germline CDR1 SGDLS, CDR2 YYNGEE. The CDR3 loop spans 15 amino acids. V shed 1 base and J shed 5 bases, with 13 bases lying between them. CDR3 bases: TGTGCCAGCAGCGTACAAGGAGGAAAGAACAATGAGCAGTTCTTC. Translated, it gives CASSVQGGKNNEQFF.

The chain has TRBV27 and TRBJ1-3, with TRBD1 as a possible D gene (6 bases). Trimming took off 2 bases at V and 2 bases at J, with 13 bases between the two ends. CDR1 and CDR2 (germline): MNHEY, SMNVEV (reference sequence). The CDR3 has 16 amino acids. CDR3 sequence reads: CASSLQGMGPGNTIYF. For the CDR3, the DNA is TGTGCCAGCAGTTTACAGGGGATGGGTCCTGGAAACACCATATATTTT.

This chain links TRBV3-1 (or the pseudogene TRBV3-2) with TRBJ1-5; the match to TRBD1 covers 8 bases. CDR1 is LGHDT, CDR2 YNNKEL, per germline (reference sequence). The CDR3 loop spans 17 amino acids. The V gene end was trimmed by 1 base and the J gene end by 4 bases; junction bases not matched to a gene: 9. CDR3 DNA sequence: TGTGCCAGCAGCCAAGGCCGGCCAGGGGGCCAGAATCAGCCCCAGCATTTT. Protein sequence: CASSQGRPGGQNQPQHF.

The chain uses TRBV3-1 (or the pseudogene TRBV3-2) and TRBJ1-1; no clear D gene. Germline V gives CDR1 LGHDT, CDR2 YNNKEL (reference sequence). The CDR3 contains 12 residues. V was shortened by 3 bases and J by 1 base, with 3 bases between the two germline ends. CDR3: CASSHRNTEAFF. In DNA form, the CDR3 reads TGTGCCAGCAGCCACAGGAACACTGAAGCTTTCTTT.

The J gene is TRBJ1-1, the V gene TRBV5-4, with a weak D call TRBD1 (5 bases). The CDR3 consists of 14 residues. The germline CDR1 and CDR2 sequences are SGHNT and YYREEE (reference sequence). Trimming pared 0 bases from V and 3 bases from J, leaving 9 bases between. Here the CDR3 DNA reads TGTGCCAGCAGCTTGGTGGGGCGCCACACTGAAGCTTTCTTT. Its protein product is CASSLVGRHTEAFF.

V gene TRBV15 combines with J gene TRBJ1-1, with D perhaps matching TRBD1 (5 bases). Deletions cut 1 base from V and 5 bases from J, with 11 bases between. Germline V gene data show CDR1 as LNHNV and CDR2 as YYDKDF (reference sequence). The CDR3 sequence is 14 residues long. The CDR3 DNA follows: TGTGCCACCAGCAGAGCGCAGGGTGGTACTGAAGCTTTCTTT. This sequence encodes CATSRAQGGTEAFF.

The CDR3 nucleotides are TGTGCCAGTAAGGACAGGGGGTACTCTGGGGCCAACGTCCTGACTTTC. The encoded protein is CASKDRGYSGANVLTF. This rearrangement joins TRBV19 to TRBJ2-6; TRBD1 matches at 10 bases. The length of the CDR3 is 16 residues. CDR1 and CDR2 (germline): LNHDA, SQIVND (reference sequence). Trimming at V came to 7 bases and at J to 0 bases, leaving 3 bases not matched to a gene.

CDR3 amino acids: CASSPSTAYNEQFF. The CDR3 DNA reads as TGTGCCAGCAGCCCTTCGACTGCCTACAATGAGCAGTTCTTC. The chain recombines TRBV7-2 with TRBJ2-1, with no clear D. The CDR3 is 14 amino acids. CDR1 and CDR2 (germline): SGHTA, FQGNSA. Trimming removed 5 bases at V and 2 bases at J, with 10 bases between.

J is TRBJ2-1 and V is TRBV15; 7 bases are shared with TRBD1. The CDR3 is 13 residues long. CDR1 is LNHNV, CDR2 YYDKDF, per germline (reference sequence). V lost 0 bases, J lost 12 bases, and 5 bases stayed unmatched. CDR3 DNA sequence: TGTGCCACCAGCAGAGAAGACAGGGTCCTGCAGTTCTTC. The encoded protein is CATSREDRVLQFF.

The chain joins TRBV9 to TRBJ1-1; D perhaps matches TRBD1 (5 bases). V shed 6 bases and J shed 4 bases, with 19 bases lying between them. CDR1 and CDR2 (germline): SGDLS, YYNGEE. This CDR3 comprises 15 residues. This CDR3 is CASTRGRGWATEAFF. The CDR3 DNA sequence: TGTGCCAGCACCCGGGGCCGGGGGTGGGCCACTGAAGCTTTCTTT.

The chain recombines TRBV27 with TRBJ1-6; perhaps TRBD1 as D (6 bases). This CDR3 is built from 14 residues. Deletions cut 7 bases from V and 7 bases from J, with 14 bases between. Looked up from germline, CDR1 is MNHEY and CDR2 is SMNVEV (reference sequence). Here the CDR3 reads CASTANRANSPLHF. DNA for the CDR3: TGTGCCAGCACCGCTAACAGGGCGAATTCACCCCTCCACTTT.

This sequence joins TRBV28 and TRBJ2-5; 12 bases align to TRBD2. This CDR3 spans 15 amino acids. The V gene end was trimmed by 5 bases and the J gene end by 1 base; junction bases not matched to a gene: 2. The germline CDR1 and CDR2 sequences are MDHEN and SYDVKM. This chain's CDR3 is CASSRLAGAQETQYF. CDR3 nucleotide sequence: TGTGCCAGCAGTCGACTAGCGGGGGCCCAAGAGACCCAGTACTTC.

The gene calls are TRBV7-2 and TRBJ2-7; 7 bases agree with TRBD2. This CDR3 region has 15 residues. Germline CDR1 is SGHTA and CDR2 is FQGNSA. After removal of 4 bases from V and 0 bases from J, the junction contained 6 bases not matched to a gene. The CDR3 loop is CASSSWTRSSYEQYF. The CDR3, as DNA: TGTGCCAGCAGCTCATGGACTAGAAGCTCCTACGAGCAGTACTTC. Full variable domain (rest looked up from reference TRBV7-2 and TRBJ2-7): GAGVSQSPSNKVTEKGKDVELRCDPISGHTALYWYRQSLGQGLEFLIYFQGNSAPDKSGLPSDRFSAERTGGSVSTLTIQRTQQEDSAVYLCASSSWTRSSYEQYFGPGTRLTVT.

Of note for this clone: Different DNA sequences within this sample yield the same CDR3. V usage is TRBV9 and J usage is TRBJ1-2; the match to TRBD1 covers 7 bases. The trim removed 2 bases at V and 2 bases at J, leaving 0 bases unmatched. Germline V gene lookup returns CDR1 SGDLS and CDR2 YYNGEE. The CDR3 contains 13 residues. The CDR3 here is CASSVDRNYGYTF. DNA of the CDR3: TGTGCCAGCAGCGTGGACAGGAACTATGGCTACACCTTC.

This clone occurred once. At one boundary the junction diverges from the germline segment, which might be a read error. The chain couples TRBV5-1 to TRBJ1-2, with D possibly TRBD1 on 5 matching bases. CDR1 is SGHRS, CDR2 YFSETQ, per germline. The CDR3 extends over 14 amino acids. This chain's CDR3 is CASRFGGGNYGYTF. CDR3 nucleotide sequence: TGCGCCAGCCGCTTCGGGGGAGGGAACTATGGCTACACCTTC.

The chain carries TRBV3-1 (or the pseudogene TRBV3-2) and TRBJ1-2, with 7 positions matching TRBD1. J was trimmed by 0 bases and V by 6 bases; bases with no gene match: 10. CDR1 is LGHDT and CDR2 is YNNKEL in the germline V gene (reference sequence). This CDR3 is 16 amino acids long. CDR3 residues: CASSQRQGEANYGYTF. As DNA, the CDR3 is TGTGCCAGCAGTCAGAGACAGGGAGAAGCTAACTATGGCTACACCTTC.

This chain connects TRBV3-1 (or the pseudogene TRBV3-2) to TRBJ1-1, with D possibly TRBD1 on 5 matching bases. Germline CDR1 reads LGHDT; CDR2 reads YNNKEL (reference sequence). CDR3 length equals 14 residues. Between the trimmed V and J ends, which lost 3 bases and 2 bases, there was a span of 10 bases. CDR3 sequence (DNA): TGTGCCAGCAGCCAGCGGGACGTTAACACTGAAGCTTTCTTT. Residues: CASSQRDVNTEAFF.

V and J are TRBV5-1 and TRBJ1-5; possibly TRBD1 for D (6 bases). The germline V gene has CDR1 SGHRS and CDR2 YFSETQ. The CDR3 has 15 residues. Trimming cost V 4 bases and J 5 bases, with 16 bases left between them. CDR3 in DNA: TGCGCCAGCAGCCCGTGGGGGGGCGCTGATCAGCCCCAGCATTTT. This translates into CASSPWGGADQPQHF.

V usage is TRBV3-1 (or the pseudogene TRBV3-2) and J usage is TRBJ1-6, with a weak D call TRBD1 (5 bases). Per germline, CDR1 LGHDT and CDR2 YNNKEL (reference sequence). The CDR3 totals 13 residues. Deletions cut 3 bases from V and 9 bases from J, with 9 bases between. This CDR3 is CASSHGGSSPLHF. CDR3 in DNA: TGTGCCAGCAGCCATGGGGGGAGTTCACCCCTCCACTTT.